The 23 T cell receptor beta chains below all came from one sample that was sequenced in a study of prognosis after radiotherapy for stage I lung cancer. It was by two-round multiplex PCR that TCR beta CDR3 was amplified from genomic DNA. Round one of PCR was performed, and it used primers specific to each TRBV and TRBJ gene. TCRdb called the multiplex PCR reads again in MiXCR, with one record for every CDR3 protein. This table has fewer than 25,000 distinct CDR3 sequences, more than 40% appearing once. The sequencing here drew on PBMCs, taken before or after stereotactic body radiation therapy (not recorded which). The source of these receptors is a donor over 45 with non-small cell lung cancer.

This clonotype has a count of ten or more. V is TRBV9 and J is TRBJ2-5, with 10 bases lining up with TRBD1. CDR3 length equals 15 residues. Trimming took 5 bases from V and 5 from J; bases not matched to a gene: 9. CDR1 and CDR2 from the germline V gene are SGDLS and YYNGEE. The CDR3 nucleotides read TGTGCCAGCAGTACAGACAGGGGGCGGTCGGAGACCCAGTACTTC. Its translation: CASSTDRGRSETQYF.

The chain couples TRBV6-1 to TRBJ1-1; possibly TRBD1 for D (5 bases). The V gene's germline CDR1 is MNHNS and CDR2 SASEGT. The CDR3 is 14 amino acids. V shed 5 bases and J shed 3 bases, with 13 bases lying between them. The CDR3 nucleotides are TGTGCCAGCAGTCGGGACCCCAGGGACACTGAAGCTTTCTTT. Translation gives CASSRDPRDTEAFF.

In the case of this clonotype: A read error is the likely source, as a far larger clone sits one nucleotide away. The chain couples TRBV12-3 or TRBV12-4 to TRBJ2-7; 8 bases match TRBD2. J gave up 7 bases and V 5 bases, and 13 bases lay outside the gene matches. CDR3 size: 15 residues. CDR3 nucleotides: TGTGCCAGCAGTCCCGACGGACTAGCCTCCAATGAGCAGTACTTC. Translation: CASSPDGLASNEQYF.

This clonotype is a singleton in its sample. Compared with germline, one end of the junction differs, possibly owing to a read error. V gene TRBV6-4 combines with J gene TRBJ1-1, with D unresolved. The germline CDR1 and CDR2 sequences are MRHNA and SNTAGT. The CDR3 is 11 amino acids. CDR3 nucleotides: TGTTCCAGTAATCTGAACACTGAAGCTTTCTTT. Encoded protein: CSSNLNTEAFF.

The chain has TRBV6-2 or TRBV6-3 and TRBJ2-2; D call uncertain. The germline CDR1 and CDR2 sequences are MNHEY and SVGEGT. V shed 2 bases and J shed 3 bases, with 4 bases lying between them. This CDR3 contains 13 residues. CDR3 coding DNA: TGTGCCAGCAGTTACCTAGACACCGGGGAGCTGTTTTTT. Translating it yields CASSYLDTGELFF.

V is TRBV4-2 and J is TRBJ2-5; 9 bases are shared with TRBD2. This CDR3 has 16 amino acids. Germline lookup yields CDR1 LGHNA and CDR2 YNFKEQ. The J segment lost 3 bases and the V segment lost 2 bases, leaving 7 bases of the junction unmatched. CDR3 DNA: TGTGCCAGCAGCCAAATGCCTAGCGGGACGAAAGAGACCCAGTACTTC. It yields the protein CASSQMPSGTKETQYF.

By proportion, this clonotype is medium-sized. This chain connects TRBV20-1 to TRBJ2-3; 12 bases agree with TRBD1. Germline assignment: CDR1 DFQATT and CDR2 SNEGSKA (reference sequence). There are 18 residues in the CDR3. Germline trimming cut 0 bases from V and 1 base from J; bases unmatched to any gene: 8. The CDR3 loop is CSARDWGQGALGTDTQYF. For the CDR3, the DNA is TGCAGTGCTAGAGATTGGGGACAGGGGGCGTTGGGCACAGATACGCAGTATTTT.

As for this clonotype: Given a far larger clone just one base away, this is likely a sequencing read error. The chain links TRBV7-3 to TRBJ2-7; D ambiguous. Germline assignment: CDR1 SGHTA and CDR2 FQGTGA. The germline V and J ends were trimmed by 7 bases and 7 bases, with 17 bases remaining between them. CDR3 length: 13 residues. In DNA form, the CDR3 reads TGTGCCAGCAAAGTAATGGGGTCTGGTGAGCAGTACTTC. Translation: CASKVMGSGEQYF.

This clonotype was observed at least ten times. This chain connects TRBV15 to TRBJ2-7; 10 bases line up with TRBD1. Germline CDR1 and CDR2: LNHNV and YYDKDF (reference sequence). This CDR3 is 14 amino acids long. The junction had 4 bases not matched to a gene; V was cut back by 4 bases and J by 4 bases. The DNA of the CDR3 is TGTGCCACCAGCATAGACAGGGGGCAATACGAGCAGTACTTC. Amino acids: CATSIDRGQYEQYF.

This clonotype was counted many times. The rearrangement uses TRBV24-1 and TRBJ1-5; the D is unclear. The CDR3 is made up of 12 amino acids. Deletions cut 3 bases from V and 5 bases from J, with 4 bases between. Germline lookup yields CDR1 KGHDR and CDR2 SFDVKD. The CDR3 DNA reads TGTGCCACCAGTGATCAAGATCAGCCCCAGCATTTT. Protein: CATSDQDQPQHF.

This clonotype was counted ten times or more. This chain links TRBV7-9 with TRBJ2-6; D perhaps matches TRBD1 (9 bases). V shed 0 bases and J shed 0 bases, with 15 bases lying between them. The CDR3 extends over 19 amino acids. Germline CDR1 SEHNR, CDR2 FQNEAQ (reference sequence). CDR3 sequence: CASSLAGTGTSSGANVLTF. Here the CDR3 DNA reads TGTGCCAGCAGCTTAGCGGGGACAGGGACTAGCTCTGGGGCCAACGTCCTGACTTTC.

This clonotype was seen a few times. The gene calls are TRBV28 and TRBJ1-1; tentatively, D is TRBD1 (5 bases). CDR3 length: 12 amino acids. With 6 bases removed from V and 4 bases from J, the gap between germline ends came to 9 bases. From germline, CDR1 is MDHEN and CDR2 SYDVKM. The CDR3 DNA is TGTGCCAGCAGGCAACAGGTCACTGAAGCTTTCTTT. Residues: CASRQQVTEAFF.

The chain couples TRBV6-1 to TRBJ2-1; TRBD1 agrees at 7 bases. This CDR3 is built from 14 residues. CDR1 and CDR2 (germline): MNHNS, SASEGT. The V and J ends lost 6 bases and 4 bases, in that order; junction bases with no gene match: 6. CDR3 amino acids: CASSSGTVYNEQFF. CDR3 sequence (DNA): TGTGCCAGCAGCTCCGGGACAGTGTACAATGAGCAGTTCTTC.

As to this clonotype: Sequence at one end of the junction differs from germline and may be a read error. Here the CDR3 DNA reads TGTGCCACCAGCAGAGAACCCATGGGGCGGAATTCACCCCTCCACTTC. Protein: CATSREPMGRNSPLHF. The genes are TRBV15 and TRBJ1-6; D may be TRBD1 (5 bases). This CDR3 region has 16 residues. Germline V lookup: CDR1 LNHNV, CDR2 YYDKDF (reference sequence).

Concerning this clonotype: A read error may explain this, as a much larger clone is one base away. The rearrangement uses TRBV6-2 or TRBV6-3 and TRBJ2-4, with D unclear. The CDR3 consists of 15 residues. Germline-derived CDR1 and CDR2 are MNHEY and SVGEGT. The CDR3 sequence: CASSVTQGFGNIRYF. The DNA of the CDR3 is TGTGCCAGCAGTGTTACACAAGGTTTTGGAAACATTCGGTACTTC.

Many counts were recorded for this clonotype. The rearrangement joins TRBV28 to TRBJ2-7; 8 bases agree with TRBD2. The CDR3 spans 15 residues. Germline assignment: CDR1 MDHEN and CDR2 SYDVKM. Trimming at V came to 6 bases and at J to 3 bases, leaving 10 bases not matched to a gene. The CDR3 bases are TGTGCCAGCAGGCGACGACTAGCGCAACTCTACGAGCAGTACTTC. Its translation is CASRRRLAQLYEQYF.

V is TRBV9 and J is TRBJ1-1; D uncertain. V was cut by 5 bases and J by 0 bases, with 8 bases left in between. The germline gives CDR1 SGDLS, CDR2 YYNGEE. This CDR3 comprises 13 residues. The CDR3 DNA reads as TGTGCCAGCAGTTTGACGGTGAACACTGAAGCTTTCTTT. Translated, it gives CASSLTVNTEAFF.

This clonotype showed up many times. The chain couples TRBV3-1 to TRBJ1-1; 7 bases line up with TRBD1. V was clipped by 6 bases and J by 4 bases; unmatched bases: 5. Germline V gene sequence: CDR1 LGHDT, CDR2 YNNKEL (reference sequence). The CDR3 has 13 residues. The CDR3, as DNA: TGTGCCAGCAGTCAACAGGGGTTCACTGAAGCTTTCTTT. Translated, it gives CASSQQGFTEAFF.

This chain links TRBV20-1 with TRBJ2-1, with 7 nucleotides matching TRBD2. V lost 0 bases and J lost 4; bases outside the gene matches: 6. The CDR3 covers 15 residues. Germline CDR1 reads DFQATT; CDR2 reads SNEGSKA (reference sequence). Written as DNA, the CDR3 is TGCAGTGCTAGAGATTCACGGGGGGTATACAATGAGCAGTTCTTC. This gives the protein CSARDSRGVYNEQFF.

Comment on this clonotype: At one end the junction does not follow the germline gene, possibly because of a read error. The V gene is TRBV5-5, the J gene TRBJ2-2; 7 bases line up with TRBD2. The CDR3 runs to 15 residues. CDR1 is SGHKS, CDR2 YYEKEE, per germline (reference sequence). CDR3 DNA: TGTGCCAACAGCCGAAGCTGGGGGGGTACCGGGGAGCTGTTTTTT. Its translation: CANSRSWGGTGELFF.

Details on this clonotype: Likely a read error: the CDR3 ends without its conserved phenylalanine or tryptophan. The genes are TRBV28 and TRBJ2-7, with TRBD1 matching over 7 bases. The CDR3 length is 13 residues. V lost 9 bases, J lost 5 bases, and 10 bases stayed unmatched. Germline CDR1 reads MDHEN; CDR2 reads SYDVKM. The CDR3 loop is CARRPDRDHEQYL. In DNA, the CDR3 is TGTGCCAGAAGACCCGACAGGGACCACGAGCAGTACTTA.

A word on this clonotype: A much larger clonotype is one base distant, so this may be a read error. The chain is built from TRBV6-2 or TRBV6-3 and TRBJ2-5; D possibly corresponds to TRBD2 (6 bases). With 5 bases removed from V and 2 bases from J, the gap between germline ends came to 15 bases. The germline gives CDR1 MNHEY, CDR2 SVGEGT. This CDR3 is built from 15 residues. CDR3 nucleotides: TGTGCCAGCAGTAGGATTAGCGGCTATCAAGAGACCCAGTACTTC. This sequence encodes CASSRISGYQETQYF.

The gene calls are TRBV7-9 and TRBJ1-2; D perhaps matches TRBD1 (6 bases). The CDR3 runs to 12 residues. Per the germline V gene, CDR1 is SEHNR and CDR2 is FQNEAQ (reference sequence). V lost 1 base, J lost 8 bases, and 8 bases lay in between. For the CDR3, the DNA is TGTGCCAGCAGCTTAGACAGGGACGGCTACACCTTC. Its translation is CASSLDRDGYTF.